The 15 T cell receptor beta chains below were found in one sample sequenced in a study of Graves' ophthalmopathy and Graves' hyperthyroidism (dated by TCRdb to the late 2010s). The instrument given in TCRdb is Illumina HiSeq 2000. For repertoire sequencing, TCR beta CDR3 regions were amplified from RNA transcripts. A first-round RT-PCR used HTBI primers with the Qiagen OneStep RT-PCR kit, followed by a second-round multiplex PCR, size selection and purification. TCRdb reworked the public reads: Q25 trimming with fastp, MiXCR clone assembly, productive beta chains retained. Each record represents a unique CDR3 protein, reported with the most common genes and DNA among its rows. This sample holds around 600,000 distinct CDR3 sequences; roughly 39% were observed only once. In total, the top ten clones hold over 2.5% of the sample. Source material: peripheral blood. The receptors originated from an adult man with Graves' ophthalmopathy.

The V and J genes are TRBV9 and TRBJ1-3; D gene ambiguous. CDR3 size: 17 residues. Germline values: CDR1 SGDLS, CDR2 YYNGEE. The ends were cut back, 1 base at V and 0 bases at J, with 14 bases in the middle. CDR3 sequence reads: CASSVSPARLSGNTIYF. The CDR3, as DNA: TGTGCCAGCAGCGTATCCCCCGCCCGGCTCTCTGGAAACACCATATATTTT.

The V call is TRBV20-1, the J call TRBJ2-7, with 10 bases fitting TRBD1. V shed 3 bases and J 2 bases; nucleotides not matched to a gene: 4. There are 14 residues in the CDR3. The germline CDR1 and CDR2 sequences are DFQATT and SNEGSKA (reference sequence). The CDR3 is CSARRTGGPYEQYF. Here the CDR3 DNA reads TGCAGTGCTAGGCGGACAGGGGGGCCCTACGAGCAGTACTTC.

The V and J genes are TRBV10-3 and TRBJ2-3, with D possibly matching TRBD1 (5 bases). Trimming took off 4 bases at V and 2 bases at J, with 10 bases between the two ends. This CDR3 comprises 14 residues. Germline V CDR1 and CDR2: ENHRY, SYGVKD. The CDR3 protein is CAISVKGNTDTQYF. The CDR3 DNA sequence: TGTGCCATCAGTGTAAAGGGGAACACAGATACGCAGTATTTT.

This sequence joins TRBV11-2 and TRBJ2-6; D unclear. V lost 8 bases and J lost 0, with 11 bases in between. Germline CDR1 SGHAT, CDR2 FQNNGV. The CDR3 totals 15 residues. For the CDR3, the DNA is TGTGCCAGCTCAAGAGAGAGCTCTGGGGCCAACGTCCTGACTTTC. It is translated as CASSRESSGANVLTF.

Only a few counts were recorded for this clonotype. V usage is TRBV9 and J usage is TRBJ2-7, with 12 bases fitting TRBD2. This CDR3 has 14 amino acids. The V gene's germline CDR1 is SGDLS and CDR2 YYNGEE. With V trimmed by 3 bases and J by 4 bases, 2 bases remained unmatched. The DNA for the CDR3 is TGTGCCAGCAGCGCTAGCGGGGGGGCTTACGAGCAGTACTTC. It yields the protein CASSASGGAYEQYF.

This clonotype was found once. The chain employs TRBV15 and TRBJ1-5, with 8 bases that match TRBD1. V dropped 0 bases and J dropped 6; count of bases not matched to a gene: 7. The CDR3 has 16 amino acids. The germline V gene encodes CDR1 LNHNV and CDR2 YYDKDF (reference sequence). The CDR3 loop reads CATSRDGTGSGQPQHF. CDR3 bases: TGTGCCACCAGCAGAGATGGGACAGGAAGCGGTCAGCCCCAGCATTTT.

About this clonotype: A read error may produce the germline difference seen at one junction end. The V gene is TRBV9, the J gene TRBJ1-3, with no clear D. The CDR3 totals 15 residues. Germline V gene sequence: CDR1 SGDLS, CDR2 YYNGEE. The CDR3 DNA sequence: TGTGCCAGCAGCGTAGAAGGCAGCTCTGGAAGCACCATATATTTT. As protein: CASSVEGSSGSTIYF.

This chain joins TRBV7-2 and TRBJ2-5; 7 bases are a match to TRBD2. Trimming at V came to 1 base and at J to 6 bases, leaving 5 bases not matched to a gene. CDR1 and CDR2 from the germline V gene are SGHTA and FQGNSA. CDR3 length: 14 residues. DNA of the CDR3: TGTGCCAGCAGCTTAGAGGGAGGGCAGAAGACCCAGTACTTC. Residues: CASSLEGGQKTQYF.

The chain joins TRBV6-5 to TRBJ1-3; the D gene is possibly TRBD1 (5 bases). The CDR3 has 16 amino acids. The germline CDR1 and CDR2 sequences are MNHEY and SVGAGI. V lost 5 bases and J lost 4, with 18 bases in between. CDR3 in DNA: TGTGCCAGCAGTCCCCGATGGGGGGTCGGAGGAAACACCATATATTTT. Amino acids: CASSPRWGVGGNTIYF.

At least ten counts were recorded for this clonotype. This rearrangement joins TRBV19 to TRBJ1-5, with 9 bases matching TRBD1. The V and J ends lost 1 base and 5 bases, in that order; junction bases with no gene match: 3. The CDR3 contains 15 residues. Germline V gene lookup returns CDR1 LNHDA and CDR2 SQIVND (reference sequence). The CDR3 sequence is CASSIGGTGYQPQHF. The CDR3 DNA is TGTGCCAGTAGTATAGGTGGGACAGGGTATCAGCCCCAGCATTTT.

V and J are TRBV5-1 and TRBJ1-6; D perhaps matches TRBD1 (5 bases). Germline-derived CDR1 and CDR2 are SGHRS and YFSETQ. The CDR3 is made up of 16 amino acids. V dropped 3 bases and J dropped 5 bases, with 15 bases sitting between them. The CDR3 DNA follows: TGCGCCAGCAGCTCACGCTCGACAGCCAATAATTCACCCCTCCACTTT. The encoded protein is CASSSRSTANNSPLHF.

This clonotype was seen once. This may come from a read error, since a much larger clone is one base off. The CDR3 sequence: CATSEAGKSYGQYF. DNA of the CDR3: TGTGCCACCAGCGAAGCGGGCAAATCCTACGGGCAGTACTTC. V and J are TRBV24-1 and TRBJ2-7, with D tentatively TRBD2 (6 bases). CDR3 length equals 14 residues. From germline, CDR1 is KGHDR and CDR2 SFDVKD.

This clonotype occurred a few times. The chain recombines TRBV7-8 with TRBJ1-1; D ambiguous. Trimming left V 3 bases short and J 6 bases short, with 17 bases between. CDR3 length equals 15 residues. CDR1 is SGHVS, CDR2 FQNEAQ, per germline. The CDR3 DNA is TGTGCCAGCAGCTTGGACGCAGGCGCCACGGCTGAAGCTTTCTTT. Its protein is CASSLDAGATAEAFF.

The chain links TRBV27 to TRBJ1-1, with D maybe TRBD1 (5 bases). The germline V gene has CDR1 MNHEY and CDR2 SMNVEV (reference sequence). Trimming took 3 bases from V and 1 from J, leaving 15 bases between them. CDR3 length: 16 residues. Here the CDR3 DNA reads TGTGCCAGCAGTTTCATCGACGAGGGGCGGAACACTGAAGCTTTCTTT. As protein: CASSFIDEGRNTEAFF.

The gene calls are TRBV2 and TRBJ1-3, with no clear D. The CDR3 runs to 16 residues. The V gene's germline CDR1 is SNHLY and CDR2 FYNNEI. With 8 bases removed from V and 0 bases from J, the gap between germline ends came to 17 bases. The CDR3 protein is CASSRRTDSSGNTIYF. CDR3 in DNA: TGTGCCAGCTCCCGAAGGACGGATAGCTCTGGAAACACCATATATTTT.